In its sample, the clone carrying this T cell receptor (beta chain) ranks as large. Its antigen is not known. Generated by immunoSEQ multiplex PCR, the TCRdb table keeps only in-frame clones and is missing some. The sample has about 14,000 clones, approximately 80% seen once. The sample comes from a study of OX40 agonist ivuxolimab in advanced cancers. CDR3 length: 9 residues. CDR1 is LGHDT and CDR2 is YNNKEL in the germline V gene (reference sequence). Trimming took 10 bases from V and 8 from J, leaving 8 bases between them. Overall study results and limits: There were also nonresponders showing low normalized T-cell clonal expansion.

The sample here was CD4+ or CD8+ T cells sorted from blood, taken in a trial of the OX40 agonist ivuxolimab. The chain recombines TRBV3-1 (or the pseudogene TRBV3-2) with TRBJ2-5; D gene ambiguous. The source of this sequence is an adult with an advanced solid tumor such as melanoma, head and neck, liver or kidney cancer. In nucleotides, the CDR3 is TGTGCCAAGGATAAAACCCAGTACTTC. This codes for CAKDKTQYF.